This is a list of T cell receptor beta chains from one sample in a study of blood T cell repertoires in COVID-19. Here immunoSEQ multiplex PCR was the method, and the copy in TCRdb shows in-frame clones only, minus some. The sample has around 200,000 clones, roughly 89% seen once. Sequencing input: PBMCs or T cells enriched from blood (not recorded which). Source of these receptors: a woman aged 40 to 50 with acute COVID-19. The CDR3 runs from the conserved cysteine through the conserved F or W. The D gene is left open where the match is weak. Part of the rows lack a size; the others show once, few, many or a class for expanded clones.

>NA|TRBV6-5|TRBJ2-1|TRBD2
TGTGCCAGCAGTTACTCAGGACTAGCGGGGGACAATGAGCAGTTCTTC
CASSYSGLAGDNEQFF
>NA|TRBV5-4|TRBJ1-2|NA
TGTGCCAGCAGCTTGCCCGGACAGCGGAACTATGGCTACACCTTC
CASSLPGQRNYGYTF
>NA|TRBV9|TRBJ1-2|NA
TGTGCCAGCAGCCGGGGGGACTACTATGGCTACACCTTC
CASSRGDYYGYTF
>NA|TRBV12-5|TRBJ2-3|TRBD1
TGTGCTAGTGGCCAAGACAGGGGGCAGACAGATACGCAGTATTTT
CASGQDRGQTDTQYF
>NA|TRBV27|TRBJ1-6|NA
TGTGCCAGCAGTTACGGGACATATAATTCACCCCTCCACTTT
CASSYGTYNSPLHF
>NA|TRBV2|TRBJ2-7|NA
TGTGCCAGCAGTACGGACTCTAATTACTACGAGCAGTACTTC
CASSTDSNYYEQYF
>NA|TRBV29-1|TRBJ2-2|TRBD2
TGCAGCGTTATGGGACTAGCGGAGAACACCGGGGAGCTGTTTTTT
CSVMGLAENTGELFF
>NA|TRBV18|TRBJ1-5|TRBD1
TGTGCCAGCTCATCTCAGGGGGCAAGGCAGCCCCAGCATTTT
CASSSQGARQPQHF
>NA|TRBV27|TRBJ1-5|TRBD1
TGTGCCAGCAGTTTAACTGGGACAGGGTCAGGGAATCAGCCCCAGCATTTT
CASSLTGTGSGNQPQHF
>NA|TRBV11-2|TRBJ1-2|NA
TGTGCCAGCAGCCCCGCCTCTGACACTAACTATGGCTACACCTTC
CASSPASDTNYGYTF
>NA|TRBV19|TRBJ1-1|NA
TGTGCCAGTAGCCCCTATCGGGATGAGGCTTTCTTT
CASSPYRDEAFF
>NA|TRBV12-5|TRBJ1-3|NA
TGTGCTAGTGGTTTGACAGGGAACTCTGGAAACACCATATATTTT
CASGLTGNSGNTIYF
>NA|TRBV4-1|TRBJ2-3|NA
TGCGCCAGCAGCCAGCCACGAGAAGAAGCAACAGATACGCAGTATTTT
CASSQPREEATDTQYF
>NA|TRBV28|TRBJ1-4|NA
TGTGCCAGCAGTTTAGGAGAGACTCCATCTAATGAAAAACTGTTTTTT
CASSLGETPSNEKLFF
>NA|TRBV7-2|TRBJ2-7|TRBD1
TGTGCCAGCAGCGGCCTCCTAGGACAGGAAACCTACGAGCAGTACTTC
CASSGLLGQETYEQYF
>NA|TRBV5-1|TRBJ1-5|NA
TGCGCCAGCAGCTTGGCGGCGGGTGGGCAGCCCCAGCATTTT
CASSLAAGGQPQHF
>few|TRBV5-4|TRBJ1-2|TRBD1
TGTGCCAGCAGATTGACAGGGGGATTCTATGGCTACACCTTC
CASRLTGGFYGYTF
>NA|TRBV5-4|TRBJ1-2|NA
TGTGCCAGCAGCTTGAAGGGACTCTATGGCTACACCTTC
CASSLKGLYGYTF
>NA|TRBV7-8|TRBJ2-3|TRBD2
TGTGCCAGCACCCGGGGGGGGCTTCCCACAGATACGCAGTATTTT
CASTRGGLPTDTQYF
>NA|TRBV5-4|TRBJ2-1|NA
TGTGCCAGCAGCTTGGTTAGGGGTGTAGTGAATGAGCAGTTCTTC
CASSLVRGVVNEQFF
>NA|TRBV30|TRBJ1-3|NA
TGTGCCTGGAGTGTACCGGACACTCTATCTGGAAACACCATATATTTT
CAWSVPDTLSGNTIYF
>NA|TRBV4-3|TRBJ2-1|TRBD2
TGCGCCAGCAGCCAAGATAGCGGGAGGGGCTCCTACAATGAGCAGTTCTTC
CASSQDSGRGSYNEQFF
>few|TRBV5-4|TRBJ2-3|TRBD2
TGTGCCAGCAGCTTGGACCGGGGGGTCACAGATACGCAGTATTTT
CASSLDRGVTDTQYF
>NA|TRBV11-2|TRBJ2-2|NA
TGTGCCAGCAGCTTCTACTCAGGGTCCGGGGAGCTGTTTTTT
CASSFYSGSGELFF
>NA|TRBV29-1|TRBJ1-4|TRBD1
TGCAGCGTGGGCTTAGACAGGGGGAGTGAAAAACTGTTTTTT
CSVGLDRGSEKLFF
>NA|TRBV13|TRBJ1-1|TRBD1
TGTGCCAGCAGCTTAGAACAGGGGAAAGCTTTCTTT
CASSLEQGKAFF
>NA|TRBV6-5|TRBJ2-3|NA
TGTGCCAGCGGCAGGCTCTCTAGCACAGATACGCAGTATTTT
CASGRLSSTDTQYF
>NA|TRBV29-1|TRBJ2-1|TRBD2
TGCAGCGGGCGGACTAGCGGGAGCAATGAGCAGTTCTTC
CSGRTSGSNEQFF
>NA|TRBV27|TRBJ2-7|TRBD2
TGTGCCAGCAGTTTCATGCTAGCGGGAGATGAGCAGTACTTC
CASSFMLAGDEQYF
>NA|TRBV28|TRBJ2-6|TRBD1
TGTGCCAGCAGCTTGACAGGGAATGGGGCCAACGTCCTGACTTTC
CASSLTGNGANVLTF
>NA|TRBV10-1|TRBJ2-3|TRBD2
TGCGCCAGCAGTGAGTCAGGCGGAGGGACTAGCGGGACTCAAAAACCGGATACGCAGTATTTT
CASSESGGGTSGTQKPDTQYF
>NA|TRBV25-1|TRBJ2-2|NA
TGTGCCAGCAGTGACTATACCGGGGAGCTGTTTTTT
CASSDYTGELFF
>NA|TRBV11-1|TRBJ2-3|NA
TGTGCCAGCAGCTTCACACTAGCTGGCCCCACAGATACGCAGTATTTT
CASSFTLAGPTDTQYF
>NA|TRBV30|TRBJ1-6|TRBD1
TGTGCCTGGAGTCGACAGGGTTATTCACCCCTCCACTTT
CAWSRQGYSPLHF
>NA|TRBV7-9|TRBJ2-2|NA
TGTGCCAGCAGCTTATCATCGGCCGGGGAGCTGTTTTTT
CASSLSSAGELFF
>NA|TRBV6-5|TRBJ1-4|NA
TGTGCCAGCAGTCAGGGAAAACGTAATGAAAAACTGTTTTTT
CASSQGKRNEKLFF
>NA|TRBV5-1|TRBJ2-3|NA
TGCGCCAGCAGCTTTGGAGCCGCGGGCACAGATACGCAGTATTTT
CASSFGAAGTDTQYF
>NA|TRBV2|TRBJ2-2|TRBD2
TGTGCCAGCAGTTCCCCGATAGCGGGCACGAACACCGGGGAGCTGTTTTTT
CASSSPIAGTNTGELFF
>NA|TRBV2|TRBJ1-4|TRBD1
TGTGCCAGCAGGGGGACAGGGGGTAGAGAAAAACTGTTTTTT
CASRGTGGREKLFF
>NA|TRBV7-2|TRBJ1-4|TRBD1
TGTGCCAGCAGCGAACAACAGGGGGCGATAGGAAAACTGTTTTTT
CASSEQQGAIGKLFF
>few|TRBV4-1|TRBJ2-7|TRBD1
TGCGCCAGCAGCCAAGACAGACAGGGCCTGTACGAGCAGTACTTC
CASSQDRQGLYEQYF
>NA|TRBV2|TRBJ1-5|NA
TGTGCCAGCAAAGGGACACAGGGTACCAATCAGCCCCAGCATTTT
CASKGTQGTNQPQHF
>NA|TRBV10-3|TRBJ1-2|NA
TGTGCCATCAGTGAATCAGGGGCGGCAAACTATGGCTACACCTTC
CAISESGAANYGYTF
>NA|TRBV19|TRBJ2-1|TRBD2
TGTGCCAGTAGGCCCCTCCCGGGACTAGCGGGAGCCCGAAACTACAATGAGCAGTTCTTC
CASRPLPGLAGARNYNEQFF
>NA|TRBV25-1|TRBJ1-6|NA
TGTGCCAGCAGTGAATACTTGGCAGGGTACAATTCACCCCTCCACTTT
CASSEYLAGYNSPLHF
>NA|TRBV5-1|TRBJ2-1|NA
TGCGCCAGCAGCTTACTAGTCCATGAGCAGTTCTTC
CASSLLVHEQFF
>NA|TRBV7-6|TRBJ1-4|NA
TGTGCCAGCAGCTTGCTCGGGCGGGGTAATGAAAAACTGTTTTTT
CASSLLGRGNEKLFF
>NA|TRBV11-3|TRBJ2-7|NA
TGTGCCAGCTCCAACAGGGCCTACGAGCAGTACTTC
CASSNRAYEQYF
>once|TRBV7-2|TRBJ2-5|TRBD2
TGTGCCAGCAGCTCCCTAGCGGAGTTCCAAGAGACCCAGTACTTC
CASSSLAEFQETQYF
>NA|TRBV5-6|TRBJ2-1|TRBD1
TGTGCCAGCAGCGGACAGGGGGCGCAGGTTTTAGGGCAGTTCTTC
CASSGQGAQVLGQFF
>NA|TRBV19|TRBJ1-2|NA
TGTGCCAGTAGTAGGCGGGGCGACTATGGCTACACCTTC
CASSRRGDYGYTF
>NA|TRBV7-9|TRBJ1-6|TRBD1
TGTGCCAGCAGTTCCCCCCAACAGGGGGTGCGGAATTCACCCCTCCACTTT
CASSSPQQGVRNSPLHF
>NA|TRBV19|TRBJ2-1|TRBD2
TGTGCCAGTAGTAGTTACGGGGGGAGCTCCTACAATGAGCAGTTCTTC
CASSSYGGSSYNEQFF
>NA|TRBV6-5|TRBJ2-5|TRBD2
TGTGCCAGCAGTTATCTAGCGGGAGCAGAGACCCAGTACTTC
CASSYLAGAETQYF
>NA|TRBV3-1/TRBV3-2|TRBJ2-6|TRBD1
TGTGCCAGCAGCCAAGGAGACAGGGGGCGTGGGGCCAACGTCCTGACTTTC
CASSQGDRGRGANVLTF
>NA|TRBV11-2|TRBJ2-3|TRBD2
TGTGCCAGCAGCCCGCGACTAGCGGGGGCCCTAGCAGATACGCAGTATTTT
CASSPRLAGALADTQYF
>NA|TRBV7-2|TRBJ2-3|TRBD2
TGTGCCAGCAGCTTAGCCGGCGGGGGGGCAGATACGCAGTATTTT
CASSLAGGGADTQYF